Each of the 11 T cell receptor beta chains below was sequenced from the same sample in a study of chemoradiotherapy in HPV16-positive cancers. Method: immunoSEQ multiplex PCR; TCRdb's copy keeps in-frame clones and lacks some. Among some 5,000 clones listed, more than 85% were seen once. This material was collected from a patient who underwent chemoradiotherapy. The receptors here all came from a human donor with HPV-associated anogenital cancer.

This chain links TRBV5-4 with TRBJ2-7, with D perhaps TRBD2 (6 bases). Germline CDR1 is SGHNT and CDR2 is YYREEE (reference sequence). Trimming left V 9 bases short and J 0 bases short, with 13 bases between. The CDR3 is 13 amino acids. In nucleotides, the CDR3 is TGTGCCATGGCCGCGGGGCCCTCCTACGAGCAGTACTTC. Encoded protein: CAMAAGPSYEQYF. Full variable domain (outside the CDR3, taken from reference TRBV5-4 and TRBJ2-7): ETGVTQSPTHLIKTRGQQVTLRCSSQSGHNTVSWYQQALGQGPQFIFQYYREEENGRGNFPPRFSGLQFPNYSSELNVNALELDDSALYLCAMAAGPSYEQYFGPGTRLTVT.

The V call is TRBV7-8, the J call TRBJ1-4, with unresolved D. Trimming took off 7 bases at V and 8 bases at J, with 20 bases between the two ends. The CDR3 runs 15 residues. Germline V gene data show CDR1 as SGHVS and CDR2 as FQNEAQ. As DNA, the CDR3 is TGTGCCAGCACCGTTGGTTCCTCATACAAGGAAAAACTGTTTTTT. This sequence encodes CASTVGSSYKEKLFF.

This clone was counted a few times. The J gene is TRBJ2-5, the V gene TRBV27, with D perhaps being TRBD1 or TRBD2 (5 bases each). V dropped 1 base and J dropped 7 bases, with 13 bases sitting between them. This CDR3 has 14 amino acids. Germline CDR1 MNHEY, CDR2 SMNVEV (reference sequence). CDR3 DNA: TGTGCCAGCAGTTTATTTCCGGGACGGGGGACCCAGTACTTC. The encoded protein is CASSLFPGRGTQYF.

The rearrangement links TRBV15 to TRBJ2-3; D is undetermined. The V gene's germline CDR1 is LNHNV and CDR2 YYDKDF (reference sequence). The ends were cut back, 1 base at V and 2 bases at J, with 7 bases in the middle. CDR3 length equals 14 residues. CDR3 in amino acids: CATSRGRDTDTQYF. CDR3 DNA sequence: TGTGCCACCAGCAGAGGGCGTGACACAGATACGCAGTATTTT.

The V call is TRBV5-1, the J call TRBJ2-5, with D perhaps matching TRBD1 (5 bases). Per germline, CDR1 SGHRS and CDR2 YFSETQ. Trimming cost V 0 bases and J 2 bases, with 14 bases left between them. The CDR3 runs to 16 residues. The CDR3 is CASSLAGRDLQETQYF. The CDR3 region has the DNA TGCGCCAGCAGCTTGGCGGGCAGGGATCTTCAAGAGACCCAGTACTTC.

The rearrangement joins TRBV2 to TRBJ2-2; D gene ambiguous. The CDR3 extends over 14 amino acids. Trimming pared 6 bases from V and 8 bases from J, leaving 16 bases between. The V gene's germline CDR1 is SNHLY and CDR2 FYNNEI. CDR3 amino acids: CASRLDGTAGELFF. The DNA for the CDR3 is TGTGCCAGCAGGTTGGACGGAACGGCGGGGGAGCTGTTTTTT.

The CDR3 nucleotides read TGTGCCAGCAGTTACTCGGCCGGATCTAACTATGGCTACACCTTC. It is translated as CASSYSAGSNYGYTF. This chain links TRBV6-5 with TRBJ1-2; D remains ambiguous. Germline V gene sequence: CDR1 MNHEY, CDR2 SVGAGI. The CDR3 totals 15 residues. V was trimmed by 0 bases and J by 0 bases, leaving 8 bases between them.

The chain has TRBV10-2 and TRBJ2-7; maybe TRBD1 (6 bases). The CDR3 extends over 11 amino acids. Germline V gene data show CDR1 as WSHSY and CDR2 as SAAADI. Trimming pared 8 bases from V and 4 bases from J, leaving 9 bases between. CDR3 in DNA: TGCGCCAGCGTGGACAGATACGAGCAGTACTTC. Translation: CASVDRYEQYF.

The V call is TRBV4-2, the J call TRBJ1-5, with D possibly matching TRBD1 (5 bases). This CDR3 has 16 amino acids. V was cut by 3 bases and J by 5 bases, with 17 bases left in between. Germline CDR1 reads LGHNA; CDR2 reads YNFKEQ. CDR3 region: CASSHSGTYRDQPQHF. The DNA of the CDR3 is TGTGCCAGCAGCCATTCCGGGACTTATAGAGATCAGCCCCAGCATTTT.

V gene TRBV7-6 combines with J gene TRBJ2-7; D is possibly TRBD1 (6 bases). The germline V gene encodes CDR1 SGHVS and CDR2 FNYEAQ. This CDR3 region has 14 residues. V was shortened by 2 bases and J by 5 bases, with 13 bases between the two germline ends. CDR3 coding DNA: TGTGCCAGCAGCTTAAGAGGGGGATCCGACGAGCAGTACTTC. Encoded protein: CASSLRGGSDEQYF. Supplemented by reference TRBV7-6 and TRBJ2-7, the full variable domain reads GAGVSQSPRYKVTKRGQDVALRCDPISGHVSLYWYRQALGQGPEFLTYFNYEAQQDKSGLPNDRFSAERPEGSISTLTIQRTEQRDSAMYRCASSLRGGSDEQYFGPGTRLTVT.

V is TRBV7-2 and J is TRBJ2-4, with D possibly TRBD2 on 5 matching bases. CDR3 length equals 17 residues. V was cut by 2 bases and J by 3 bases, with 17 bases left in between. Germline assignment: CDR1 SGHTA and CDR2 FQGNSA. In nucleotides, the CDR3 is TGTGCCAGCAGCTTACTGGGATTAGCGACAAACAAAAACATTCAGTACTTC. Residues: CASSLLGLATNKNIQYF.